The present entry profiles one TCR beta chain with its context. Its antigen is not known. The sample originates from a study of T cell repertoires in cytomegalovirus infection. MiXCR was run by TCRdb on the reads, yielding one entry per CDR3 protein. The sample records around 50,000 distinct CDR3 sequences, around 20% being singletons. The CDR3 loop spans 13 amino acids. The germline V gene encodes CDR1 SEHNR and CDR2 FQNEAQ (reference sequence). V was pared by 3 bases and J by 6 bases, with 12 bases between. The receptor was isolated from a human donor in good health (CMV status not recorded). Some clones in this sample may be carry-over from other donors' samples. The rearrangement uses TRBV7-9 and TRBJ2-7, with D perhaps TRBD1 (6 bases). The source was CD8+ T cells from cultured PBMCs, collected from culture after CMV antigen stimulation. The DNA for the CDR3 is TGTGCCAGCAGCTTTAACCCGACAGGCGAGCAGTACTTC. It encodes CASSFNPTGEQYF. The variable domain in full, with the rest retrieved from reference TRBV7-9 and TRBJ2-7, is DTGVSQNPRHKITKRGQNVTFRCDPISEHNRLYWYRQTLGQGPEFLTYFQNEAQLEKSRLLSDRFSAERPKGSFSTLEIQRTEQGDSAMYLCASSFNPTGEQYFGPGTRLTVT.